A single sample gave rise to the 19 T cell receptor beta chains below, sequenced in a study of blood T cell repertoires in COVID-19. Clones were read by immunoSEQ multiplex PCR, and TCRdb kept only the in-frame ones, dropping some. Counted here are around 80,000 clones, 84% occurring once; the ten biggest clones make up under 15%. The sample taken for sequencing was peripheral blood. Every receptor here comes from a human donor in a cohort sampled during active COVID-19.

The chain is built from TRBV18 and TRBJ2-1, with D possibly being TRBD2 (6 bases). CDR3 length: 13 amino acids. The germline V and J ends were trimmed by 4 bases and 7 bases, with 11 bases remaining between them. CDR1 is KGHSH, CDR2 LQKENI, per germline. The CDR3 loop reads CASSRGADNEQFF. CDR3 sequence (DNA): TGTGCCAGCTCACGCGGGGCAGATAATGAGCAGTTCTTC.

J is TRBJ1-6 and V is TRBV5-4; 7 bases are shared with TRBD1. The germline CDR1 and CDR2 sequences are SGHNT and YYREEE (reference sequence). This CDR3 is 14 amino acids long. Losses at the gene ends were 4 bases for V and 4 bases for J; bases not matched to a gene: 2. CDR3 DNA sequence: TGTGCCAGCAGCGTGGGACAGTATAATTCACCCCTCCACTTT. Its translation: CASSVGQYNSPLHF.

The chain is built from TRBV19 and TRBJ1-1, with TRBD1 identical over 7 bases. The CDR3 is made up of 14 amino acids. The junction had 5 bases not matched to a gene; V was cut back by 6 bases and J by 1 base. The V gene's germline CDR1 is LNHDA and CDR2 SQIVND (reference sequence). The CDR3 bases are TGTGCCAGTAGCCCGGGACAGACGAACACTGAAGCTTTCTTT. Its protein is CASSPGQTNTEAFF.

This chain uses TRBV7-9 with TRBJ1-6, with 10 bases aligning to TRBD1. CDR1 is SEHNR, CDR2 FQNEAQ, per germline (reference sequence). The CDR3 runs 17 residues. V was clipped by 3 bases and J by 6 bases; unmatched bases: 8. The CDR3 DNA is TGTGCCAGCAGCTTGATGACAGGGGGCTCGGGTAATTCACCCCTCCACTTT. Protein product: CASSLMTGGSGNSPLHF.

J is TRBJ1-1 and V is TRBV9; 7 bases agree with TRBD1. This CDR3 spans 14 amino acids. V lost 4 bases and J lost 1; bases outside the gene matches: 4. Germline CDR1 SGDLS, CDR2 YYNGEE. The CDR3 sequence: CASSPWTGNTEAFF. CDR3 DNA sequence: TGTGCCAGCAGCCCTTGGACAGGGAACACTGAAGCTTTCTTT. The full variable domain, rest sourced from reference TRBV9 and TRBJ1-1, is DSGVTQTPKHLITATGQRVTLRCSPRSGDLSVYWYQQSLDQGLQFLIQYYNGEERAKGNILERFSAQQFPDLHSELNLSSLELGDSALYFCASSPWTGNTEAFFGQGTRLTVV.

The V call is TRBV19, the J call TRBJ2-7, with D perhaps matching TRBD1 (5 bases). Trimming stripped 6 bases from V and 4 bases from J, with 7 bases between. The CDR3 consists of 11 residues. The germline gives CDR1 LNHDA, CDR2 SQIVND (reference sequence). The CDR3 DNA is TGTGCCAGTAGGCAGGGTTACGAGCAGTACTTC. It is translated as CASRQGYEQYF.

CDR3 sequence: CASSQGPGGNTEAFF. The CDR3 DNA sequence: TGTGCCAGCAGCCAAGGTCCAGGGGGGAACACTGAAGCTTTCTTT. The genes are TRBV3-1 (or the pseudogene TRBV3-2) and TRBJ1-1, with TRBD1 matching over 7 bases. The CDR3 has 15 amino acids. The germline gives CDR1 LGHDT, CDR2 YNNKEL (reference sequence). V gave up 1 base and J gave up 1 base; unmatched junction bases: 3.

V is TRBV7-9 and J is TRBJ1-4, with 9 bases identical to TRBD1. This CDR3 has 15 amino acids. Unmatched junction bases numbered 7, after V lost 5 bases and J lost 6 bases. Germline V lookup: CDR1 SEHNR, CDR2 FQNEAQ (reference sequence). CDR3 nucleotide sequence: TGTGCCAGCAGCAAAGGGACAGGGCTCGATGAAAAACTGTTTTTT. Encoded protein: CASSKGTGLDEKLFF.

J is TRBJ2-2 and V is TRBV2; 8 bases match TRBD1. J was trimmed by 4 bases and V by 8 bases; bases with no gene match: 3. Germline V lookup: CDR1 SNHLY, CDR2 FYNNEI. This CDR3 is 13 amino acids long. The CDR3 loop reads CASGQGVTGELFF. Written as DNA, the CDR3 is TGTGCCAGCGGACAGGGTGTCACCGGGGAGCTGTTTTTT.

This chain uses TRBV6-6 with TRBJ1-2, with 7 bases that match TRBD1. The CDR3 length is 14 residues. Per germline, CDR1 MNHNY and CDR2 SVGAGI (reference sequence). V was clipped by 6 bases and J by 4 bases; unmatched bases: 8. CDR3 in amino acids: CASRGDRALYGYTF. The DNA for the CDR3 is TGTGCCAGCAGGGGAGACAGGGCTCTCTATGGCTACACCTTC.

This chain links TRBV5-1 with TRBJ2-3; the match to TRBD2 covers 8 bases. The CDR3 covers 15 residues. Trimming at V came to 2 bases and at J to 1 base, leaving 3 bases not matched to a gene. Germline-derived CDR1 and CDR2 are SGHRS and YFSETQ. CDR3 loop: CASSLTSGRTDTQYF. CDR3 nucleotide sequence: TGCGCCAGCAGCTTAACTAGCGGACGCACAGATACGCAGTATTTT.

CDR3 in amino acids: CASSPAAFGDISPLHF. The CDR3 region has the DNA TGTGCCAGCTCACCCGCGGCTTTCGGGGATATCTCACCCCTCCACTTT. The V call is TRBV18, the J call TRBJ1-6; D remains unclear. From germline, CDR1 is KGHSH and CDR2 LQKENI. Trimming took off 3 bases at V and 10 bases at J, with 19 bases between the two ends. This CDR3 contains 16 residues.

V usage is TRBV7-8 and J usage is TRBJ1-5, with 8 bases lining up with TRBD1. The CDR3 extends over 16 amino acids. The V gene end was trimmed by 5 bases and the J gene end by 1 base; junction bases not matched to a gene: 7. Germline V gene lookup returns CDR1 SGHVS and CDR2 FQNEAQ. The CDR3: CASSPRTGRSNQPQHF. CDR3 bases: TGTGCCAGCAGCCCTCGGACAGGGCGGAGCAATCAGCCCCAGCATTTT.

The V call is TRBV5-1, the J call TRBJ2-3; weak D call: TRBD2 (7 bases). Germline CDR1 is SGHRS and CDR2 is YFSETQ. The CDR3 has 16 amino acids. The V and J ends lost 9 bases and 2 bases respectively, with 22 bases between them. The DNA for the CDR3 is TGCGCCACCAAAGGGGGGGCAGCGGGTGACACAGATACGCAGTATTTT. Its protein is CATKGGAAGDTDTQYF. Using reference TRBV5-1 and TRBJ2-3 for the parts outside the CDR3, the full variable domain is KAGVTQTPRYLIKTRGQQVTLSCSPISGHRSVSWYQQTPGQGLQFLFEYFSETQRNKGNFPGRFSGRQFSNSRSEMNVSTLELGDSALYLCATKGGAAGDTDTQYFGPGTRLTVL.

This clone is a singleton in its sample. This chain joins TRBV7-3 and TRBJ2-3; TRBD1 is a possible D gene (5 bases). The CDR3 has 14 amino acids. The germline V gene encodes CDR1 SGHTA and CDR2 FQGTGA. The V end lost 5 bases, the J end lost 5 bases, and 14 bases lay between the germline ends. The CDR3 region has the DNA TGTGCCAGCAGCCCCGGTTTAGGGGAAGATACGCAGTATTTT. It encodes CASSPGLGEDTQYF.

The rearrangement uses TRBV30 and TRBJ1-3, with TRBD1 matching over 7 bases. This CDR3 region has 14 residues. Germline CDR1 is GTSNPN and CDR2 is SVGIG (reference sequence). After removal of 4 bases from V and 4 bases from J, the junction contained 7 bases not matched to a gene. CDR3 in DNA: TGTGCCTGGATGACAGGGTTGAAAGGAAACACCATATATTTT. Its translation is CAWMTGLKGNTIYF.

This clone was detected once. The chain has TRBV13 and TRBJ2-4, with 7 bases fitting TRBD1. V shed 4 bases, J shed 4 bases, and the junction held 7 bases outside the gene matches. The CDR3 has 15 residues. Germline lookup yields CDR1 PRHDT and CDR2 FYEKMQ (reference sequence). CDR3 loop: CASSSTGQRKNIQYF. CDR3 in DNA: TGTGCCAGCAGCTCGACGGGACAGAGGAAAAACATTCAGTACTTC.

This clone came up once. This rearrangement joins TRBV2 to TRBJ2-1, with 9 nucleotides matching TRBD2. Trimming took 2 bases from V and 5 from J; bases not matched to a gene: 7. Germline CDR1 reads SNHLY; CDR2 reads FYNNEI. The CDR3 consists of 16 residues. The chain's CDR3 is CASSESPAGGHNEQFF. As DNA, the CDR3 is TGTGCCAGCAGTGAATCCCCAGCGGGGGGCCACAATGAGCAGTTCTTC.

The V call is TRBV12-5, the J call TRBJ2-3; TRBD2 matches at 13 bases. The CDR3 length is 17 residues. CDR1 and CDR2 (germline): LGHNT, FRNRAP. V lost 6 bases and J lost 5; bases outside the gene matches: 11. CDR3 in DNA: TGTGCTAGTGGCGTCCTGACTAGCGGGGGGCGTAGAGATACGCAGTATTTT. It encodes CASGVLTSGGRRDTQYF.